This passage covers 15 T cell receptor beta chains from one sample sequenced in a study of blood T cell repertoires in COVID-19 (dated by TCRdb to 2020 to 2022). The library was produced with the immunoSEQ multiplex PCR assay. TCRdb's version of the immuneACCESS table is confined to in-frame rearrangements and falls short of the full clone set. An unresolved V gene accounts for under half of the shortfall where checked; the remainder is of unknown origin. The sample includes around 270,000 clones, with over 70% observed a single time. Of the sample, over 2.5% falls within the top ten clones. Sequencing was carried out using PBMCs or T cells enriched from blood (not recorded which). These receptors came from a woman in her 40s who had been exposed to COVID-19.

This chain connects TRBV7-9 to TRBJ1-6; tentative D call: TRBD1 (6 bases). Deletions cut 1 base from V and 9 bases from J, with 16 bases between. Germline CDR1 and CDR2: SEHNR and FQNEAQ (reference sequence). The CDR3 has 16 amino acids. In DNA form, the CDR3 reads TGTGCCAGCAGCTTAGGAGCTACAGGGTCAGGTTCACCCCTCCACTTT. This sequence encodes CASSLGATGSGSPLHF. Using reference TRBV7-9 and TRBJ1-6 for the parts outside the CDR3, the full variable domain is DTGVSQNPRHKITKRGQNVTFRCDPISEHNRLYWYRQTLGQGPEFLTYFQNEAQLEKSRLLSDRFSAERPKGSFSTLEIQRTEQGDSAMYLCASSLGATGSGSPLHFGNGTRLTVT.

V gene TRBV5-5 combines with J gene TRBJ1-1; tentatively, D is TRBD1 (6 bases). CDR1 is SGHKS and CDR2 is YYEKEE in the germline V gene (reference sequence). The CDR3 covers 15 residues. Trimming stripped 5 bases from V and 0 bases from J, with 14 bases between. CDR3 in DNA: TGTGCCAGCAGAACCTCCGGACAGCTGAACACTGAAGCTTTCTTT. This encodes CASRTSGQLNTEAFF.

This rearrangement joins TRBV9 to TRBJ2-2; D unclear. The germline V gene encodes CDR1 SGDLS and CDR2 YYNGEE. Trimming shortened V by 3 bases and J by 6 bases, and 15 bases separated the two germline ends. The CDR3 consists of 15 residues. The CDR3 spells CASSGGIQWSGELFF. CDR3 DNA sequence: TGTGCCAGCAGCGGAGGAATCCAGTGGTCCGGGGAGCTGTTTTTT.

This clone was seen a few times. The rearrangement uses TRBV24-1 and TRBJ1-5; perhaps TRBD1 as D (5 bases). This CDR3 is built from 15 residues. Germline loops: CDR1 KGHDR, CDR2 SFDVKD. Between the trimmed V and J ends, which lost 6 bases and 4 bases, there was a span of 15 bases. The CDR3 loop reads CATSRTGAPNQPQHF. CDR3 bases: TGTGCCACCAGTAGAACAGGCGCCCCAAATCAGCCCCAGCATTTT.

The gene calls are TRBV4-3 and TRBJ2-7; no clear D gene. Trimming removed 2 bases from V and 1 base from J, with 9 bases in between. Germline CDR1 reads LGHNA; CDR2 reads YSLEER. The CDR3 extends over 14 amino acids. This CDR3 reads CASSQWASSYEQYF. CDR3 bases: TGCGCCAGCAGCCAATGGGCCAGTTCCTACGAGCAGTACTTC.

The V call is TRBV6-6, the J call TRBJ2-1, with D perhaps matching TRBD1 (6 bases). V was cut by 6 bases and J by 12 bases, with 18 bases left in between. CDR3 size: 13 residues. The germline CDR1 and CDR2 sequences are MNHNY and SVGAGI (reference sequence). CDR3: CASSESQGPRQFF. CDR3 DNA sequence: TGTGCCAGCAGCGAATCACAGGGCCCTCGGCAGTTCTTC.

This chain links TRBV5-8 with TRBJ1-2; maybe TRBD1 (5 bases). The CDR3 runs to 14 residues. The V gene's germline CDR1 is SGHTS and CDR2 YDEGEE. V was trimmed by 0 bases and J by 7 bases, leaving 13 bases between them. CDR3 amino acids: CASSLVVRAGGYTF. The CDR3 nucleotides are TGTGCCAGCAGCTTGGTGGTCAGGGCAGGTGGCTACACCTTC.

The chain combines TRBV10-3 with TRBJ2-7; TRBD2 matches 12 bases. Germline trimming cut 3 bases from V and 3 bases from J; bases unmatched to any gene: 3. CDR1 is ENHRY, CDR2 SYGVKD, per germline. This CDR3 contains 15 residues. CDR3 DNA sequence: TGTGCCATCAGTGAAAGGACTAGCGGGAACTACGAGCAGTACGTC. Its protein is CAISERTSGNYEQYV.

This chain uses TRBV28 with TRBJ2-7; tentatively, D is TRBD1 (5 bases). V shed 6 bases and J shed 9 bases, with 15 bases lying between them. The germline V gene encodes CDR1 MDHEN and CDR2 SYDVKM. The CDR3 loop spans 12 amino acids. CDR3 coding DNA: TGTGCCAGCAGATCTGGGGCCTCCGGGCAGTACTTC. It translates to CASRSGASGQYF.

A single count supports this clone. V is TRBV4-3 and J is TRBJ1-5; the D gene is possibly TRBD1 (5 bases). This CDR3 comprises 14 residues. Germline loops: CDR1 LGHNA, CDR2 YSLEER. Trimming took 3 bases from V and 7 from J, leaving 13 bases between them. The CDR3 DNA follows: TGCGCCAGCAGCCAGGACATCCTCAACCAGCCCCAGCATTTT. Translated, it gives CASSQDILNQPQHF.

This rearrangement joins TRBV11-2 to TRBJ2-1; a possible D gene is TRBD2 (5 bases). The germline gives CDR1 SGHAT, CDR2 FQNNGV. Trimming took 5 bases from V and 8 from J, leaving 16 bases between them. This CDR3 is built from 14 residues. The CDR3 DNA sequence: TGTGCCAGCAGCCTAAGAGCCGGGAATCATGAGCAGTTCTTC. It encodes CASSLRAGNHEQFF.

The chain is built from TRBV7-9 and TRBJ2-3, with D possibly being TRBD1 (6 bases). The CDR3 contains 16 residues. Germline values: CDR1 SEHNR, CDR2 FQNEAQ (reference sequence). V was shortened by 6 bases and J by 1 base, with 17 bases between the two germline ends. CDR3 amino acids: CASSRNTAGGTDTQYF. DNA of the CDR3: TGTGCCAGCAGTCGCAATACGGCAGGGGGCACAGATACGCAGTATTTT.

The chain joins TRBV19 to TRBJ2-4, with D hard to call. V lost 1 base and J lost 5, with 9 bases in between. The germline gives CDR1 LNHDA, CDR2 SQIVND (reference sequence). This CDR3 is 14 amino acids long. The CDR3 bases are TGTGCCAGTAGTATAGGGATGGGCCAAAACATTCAGTACTTC. This sequence encodes CASSIGMGQNIQYF. The full variable domain, in which reference TRBV19 and TRBJ2-4 provide the parts outside the CDR3, is DGGITQSPKYLFRKEGQNVTLSCEQNLNHDAMYWYRQDPGQGLRLIYYSQIVNDFQKGDIAEGYSVSREKKESFPLTVTSAQKNPTAFYLCASSIGMGQNIQYFGAGTRLSVL.

The genes are TRBV18 and TRBJ2-2, with 9 bases identical to TRBD1. CDR1 KGHSH and CDR2 LQKENI come from the germline V gene. The CDR3 length is 15 residues. Trimming at V came to 3 bases and at J to 6 bases, leaving 5 bases not matched to a gene. CDR3 in amino acids: CASSPPGQGSGELFF. The CDR3 DNA reads TGTGCCAGCTCACCCCCGGGACAGGGTTCCGGGGAGCTGTTTTTT.

The genes are TRBV19 and TRBJ2-3, with a possible D match to TRBD2 (7 bases). From germline, CDR1 is LNHDA and CDR2 SQIVND (reference sequence). The CDR3 is 13 residues long. The V and J ends lost 8 bases and 0 bases respectively, with 9 bases between them. CDR3 loop: CASRGGSTDTQYF. CDR3 nucleotide sequence: TGTGCCAGTCGCGGGGGCAGCACAGATACGCAGTATTTT.